The 21 T cell receptor beta chains below all came from one sample that was sequenced in a study of early T cells in non-severe SARS-CoV-2 infection. TCRdb recomputed calls from the 5' RACE reads with MiXCR, one row per CDR3 protein. The sample holds around 52,000 distinct CDR3 sequences, under 14% seen once. The sample comprised whole blood. The source is an adult who was a healthcare worker with PCR-confirmed SARS-CoV-2 infection or an uninfected control (not recorded which).

This clonotype came up many times. This sequence joins TRBV5-4 and TRBJ2-1, with D hard to call. Trimming left V 3 bases short and J 5 bases short, with 6 bases between. Germline V gives CDR1 SGHNT, CDR2 YYREEE (reference sequence). CDR3 length: 12 residues. CDR3 bases: TGTGCCAGCAGCTCTCTAAACAATGAGCAGTTCTTC. Its protein is CASSSLNNEQFF.

In its sample, this clonotype was seen a few times. The V and J genes are TRBV18 and TRBJ2-7, with 13 bases identical to TRBD2. The length of the CDR3 is 16 residues. The germline V gene has CDR1 KGHSH and CDR2 LQKENI. Germline trimming cut 3 bases from V and 3 bases from J; bases unmatched to any gene: 5. Here the CDR3 reads CASSPGTSGIGYEQYF. Written as DNA, the CDR3 is TGTGCCAGCTCACCCGGGACTAGCGGGATAGGCTACGAGCAGTACTTC.

There are many counts of this clonotype. V usage is TRBV12-3 or TRBV12-4 and J usage is TRBJ1-5; 11 bases match TRBD1. The CDR3 runs to 15 residues. Trimming took 5 bases from V and 4 from J; bases not matched to a gene: 4. The CDR3 nucleotides are TGTGCCAGCAGTAGGGGACAGGGGGGGAATCAGCCCCAGCATTTT. This sequence encodes CASSRGQGGNQPQHF.

In its sample, this clonotype was seen a few times. The CDR3 loop reads CASSLWGQGVYGYTF. The CDR3 nucleotides are TGTGCCAGCTCACTCTGGGGACAGGGCGTCTATGGCTACACCTTC. This chain joins TRBV18 and TRBJ1-2, with TRBD1 matching over 9 bases. Germline V lookup: CDR1 KGHSH, CDR2 LQKENI. J lost 4 bases, V lost 4 bases, and 7 bases had no gene match. The CDR3 contains 15 residues. The full variable domain, in which reference TRBV18 and TRBJ1-2 provide the parts outside the CDR3, is NAGVMQNPRHLVRRRGQEARLRCSPMKGHSHVYWYRQLPEEGLKFMVYLQKENIIDESGMPKERFSAEFPKEGPSILRIQQVVRGDSAAYFCASSLWGQGVYGYTFGSGTRLTVV.

This clonotype was detected a few times. The chain has TRBV7-3 and TRBJ2-1, with D uncertain. This CDR3 is 14 amino acids long. In germline, CDR1 is SGHTA, CDR2 FQGTGA. The ends were cut back, 4 bases at V and 3 bases at J, with 10 bases in the middle. The CDR3 sequence: CASSSPRIYNEQFF. CDR3 nucleotides: TGTGCCAGCAGCTCCCCTCGAATCTACAATGAGCAGTTCTTC.

This clonotype was detected a few times. V usage is TRBV6-1 and J usage is TRBJ1-1; D remains ambiguous. Trimming cost V 1 base and J 1 base, with 7 bases left between them. The CDR3 is 14 amino acids. CDR1 and CDR2 (germline): MNHNS, SASEGT. CDR3 nucleotide sequence: TGTGCCAGCAGTGAAGGTCTAGGGAACACTGAAGCTTTCTTT. Translating it yields CASSEGLGNTEAFF.

The chain combines TRBV20-1 with TRBJ2-3; TRBD2 agrees at 9 bases. The CDR3 is made up of 17 amino acids. Germline V CDR1 and CDR2: DFQATT, SNEGSKA (reference sequence). Trimming at V came to 0 bases and at J to 0 bases, leaving 7 bases not matched to a gene. The CDR3 sequence: CSARDSRLAGSTDTQYF. The CDR3 DNA is TGCAGTGCTAGAGATAGTAGGCTAGCGGGGAGCACAGATACGCAGTATTTT.

V gene TRBV10-2 combines with J gene TRBJ1-6; no definite D call. The V end lost 2 bases, the J end lost 7 bases, and 6 bases lay between the germline ends. Germline V gene lookup returns CDR1 WSHSY and CDR2 SAAADI. The CDR3 consists of 13 residues. The CDR3 region is CASSENRNSPLHF. The CDR3 coding sequence is TGCGCCAGCAGTGAGAACCGGAATTCACCCCTCCACTTT.

This clonotype occurred a few times. The chain employs TRBV20-1 and TRBJ1-1, with 8 bases aligning to TRBD1. Germline-derived CDR1 and CDR2 are DFQATT and SNEGSKA (reference sequence). The V gene end was trimmed by 5 bases and the J gene end by 1 base; junction bases not matched to a gene: 6. The CDR3 is 14 residues long. The CDR3: CSAAPGTGNTEAFF. The DNA of the CDR3 is TGCAGTGCTGCGCCGGGGACAGGGAACACTGAAGCTTTCTTT.

This clonotype was observed a handful of times. The gene calls are TRBV7-9 and TRBJ2-7; weak D call: TRBD1 (8 bases). CDR1 SEHNR and CDR2 FQNEAQ come from the germline V gene (reference sequence). CDR3 size: 15 residues. The V end lost 6 bases, the J end lost 6 bases, and 21 bases lay between the germline ends. CDR3: CASSPGGTGLREQYF. The CDR3 DNA reads as TGTGCCAGCAGTCCCGGGGGGACAGGCCTTCGCGAGCAGTACTTC.

In this sample, this clonotype turned up many times. V and J are TRBV11-2 and TRBJ2-3, with TRBD2 identical over 7 bases. The CDR3 runs to 17 residues. Trimming at V came to 2 bases and at J to 6 bases, leaving 14 bases not matched to a gene. CDR1 is SGHAT, CDR2 FQNNGV, per germline. This CDR3 reads CASSLSGRRARGDTQYF. CDR3 bases: TGTGCCAGCAGCTTATCCGGAAGACGGGCGCGGGGGGATACGCAGTATTTT. The complete variable domain, with remaining parts taken from reference TRBV11-2 and TRBJ2-3, reads EAGVAQSPRYKIIEKRQSVAFWCNPISGHATLYWYQQILGQGPKLLIQFQNNGVVDDSQLPKDRFSAERLKGVDSTLKIQPAKLEDSAVYLCASSLSGRRARGDTQYFGPGTRLTVL.

J is TRBJ2-7 and V is TRBV5-4; possibly TRBD1 for D (5 bases). The CDR3 sequence is 14 residues long. Trimming removed 0 bases at V and 3 bases at J, with 10 bases between. CDR1 is SGHNT, CDR2 YYREEE, per germline (reference sequence). CDR3 protein: CASSLDLQGYEQYF. In DNA form, the CDR3 reads TGTGCCAGCAGCTTGGATCTCCAGGGCTACGAGCAGTACTTC.

The chain has TRBV6-4 and TRBJ2-2; TRBD1 is a possible D gene (5 bases). Germline V gene sequence: CDR1 MRHNA, CDR2 SNTAGT. This CDR3 region has 13 residues. Trimming removed 3 bases at V and 7 bases at J, with 9 bases between. In nucleotides, the CDR3 is TGTGCCAGCAGTGAGCAGGGTAACGGGGAGCTGTTTTTT. Translating it yields CASSEQGNGELFF.

This clonotype occurred a few times. The chain couples TRBV20-1 to TRBJ1-1; TRBD1 matches 8 bases. Germline loops: CDR1 DFQATT, CDR2 SNEGSKA (reference sequence). This CDR3 has 17 residues. Trimming cost V 6 bases and J 4 bases; bases outside gene matches: 19. The CDR3: CSAPMGNRQGWTTEAFF. The CDR3 region has the DNA TGCAGTGCCCCGATGGGGAACAGACAGGGGTGGACCACTGAAGCTTTCTTT.

The chain employs TRBV10-3 and TRBJ2-5, with a weak D call TRBD1 (5 bases). V shed 11 bases and J shed 1 base, with 23 bases lying between them. CDR3 length: 16 amino acids. The germline CDR1 and CDR2 sequences are ENHRY and SYGVKD. The CDR3 bases are TGTGCCTCAAACTCCGCAGGGAATTGGCGCCAAGAGACCCAGTACTTC. Its protein product is CASNSAGNWRQETQYF.

The J gene is TRBJ2-1, the V gene TRBV19; D not resolved. Germline V gene lookup returns CDR1 LNHDA and CDR2 SQIVND (reference sequence). The CDR3 loop spans 11 amino acids. The V end was cut by 6 bases, the J end by 8 bases, with 8 bases between. The DNA for the CDR3 is TGTGCCAGTAGCCGTTGGGATGAGCAGTTCTTC. This encodes CASSRWDEQFF.

The chain joins TRBV2 to TRBJ2-3, with D possibly called TRBD1 or TRBD2 (5 bases each). The CDR3 is 13 amino acids. In germline, CDR1 is SNHLY, CDR2 FYNNEI. The ends were cut back, 6 bases at V and 2 bases at J, with 9 bases in the middle. In DNA, the CDR3 is TGTGCCAGCAGCCGGGGCCTCACAGATACGCAGTATTTT. It translates to CASSRGLTDTQYF.

This clonotype appeared a few times. The CDR3: CASGTGDANYGYTF. The CDR3, as DNA: TGCGCCAGCGGAACCGGGGATGCTAACTATGGCTACACCTTC. The chain employs TRBV5-1 and TRBJ1-2; D remains unclear. The CDR3 extends over 14 amino acids. Trimming pared 7 bases from V and 0 bases from J, leaving 13 bases between. CDR1 is SGHRS, CDR2 YFSETQ, per germline.

The V and J genes are TRBV6-1 and TRBJ2-3, with 10 nucleotides matching TRBD2. Germline CDR1 is MNHNS and CDR2 is SASEGT. CDR3 length equals 15 residues. With V trimmed by 2 bases and J by 6 bases, 5 bases remained unmatched. CDR3 sequence reads: CASSELAGDSDTQYF. The CDR3 DNA reads as TGTGCCAGCAGTGAACTAGCGGGAGATTCGGATACGCAGTATTTT.

This chain uses TRBV28 with TRBJ2-6, with D unclear. The ends were cut back, 5 bases at V and 0 bases at J, with 8 bases in the middle. CDR1 and CDR2 from the germline V gene are MDHEN and SYDVKM. This CDR3 contains 15 residues. CDR3 region: CASSARRSGANVLTF. The CDR3 DNA reads TGTGCCAGCAGTGCTAGACGCTCTGGGGCCAACGTCCTGACTTTC.

This clonotype was counted between two and nine times. The V and J genes are TRBV12-3 or TRBV12-4 and TRBJ1-5; D is unresolved. The CDR3 runs 14 residues. V lost 1 base, J lost 5 bases, and 9 bases lay in between. The DNA of the CDR3 is TGTGCCAGCAGTTTAGGCCGGTCGTATCAGCCCCAGCATTTT. This translates into CASSLGRSYQPQHF.